The TCR beta chain under discussion was sequenced for a study of OX40 agonist ivuxolimab in advanced cancers. A remark on this clone: Its antigen is unknown.

Trimming removed 1 base from V and 5 bases from J; junction bases left unmatched: 3. The germline V gene encodes CDR1 MNHEY and CDR2 SVGAGI. This CDR3 has 15 residues. Study outcomes and limitations: Doses of 0.1 to 3.0 mg/kg were accompanied by clonal expansion of CD4+ and CD8+ blood T cells by week 6.

Using immunoSEQ multiplex PCR, the repertoire was profiled, and TCRdb retains in-frame clones only, with some absent. The data show nearly 50,000 clones, about 90% seen once. The receptor was isolated from an adult with an advanced solid tumor such as melanoma, head and neck, liver or kidney cancer. The source was CD4+ or CD8+ T cells sorted from blood, collected in a trial of the OX40 agonist ivuxolimab. The chain joins TRBV6-5 to TRBJ2-5; 11 bases are a match to TRBD2. As DNA, the CDR3 is TGTGCCAGCAGTTACTTGACTAGCGGGGTTGAGACCCAGTACTTC. Its protein product is CASSYLTSGVETQYF.